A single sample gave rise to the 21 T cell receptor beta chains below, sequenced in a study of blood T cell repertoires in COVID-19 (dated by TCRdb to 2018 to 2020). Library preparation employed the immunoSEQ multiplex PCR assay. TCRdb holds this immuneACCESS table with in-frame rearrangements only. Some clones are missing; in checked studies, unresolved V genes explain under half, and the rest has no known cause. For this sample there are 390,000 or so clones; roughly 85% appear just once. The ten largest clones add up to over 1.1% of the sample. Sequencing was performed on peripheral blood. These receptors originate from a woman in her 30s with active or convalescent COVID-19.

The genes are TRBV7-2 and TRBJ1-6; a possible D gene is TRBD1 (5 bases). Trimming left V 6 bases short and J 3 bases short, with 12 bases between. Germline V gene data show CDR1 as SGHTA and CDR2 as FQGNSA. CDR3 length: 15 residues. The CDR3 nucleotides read TGTGCCAGCAGTCGCCCCCAGGGCTATAATTCACCCCTCCACTTT. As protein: CASSRPQGYNSPLHF.

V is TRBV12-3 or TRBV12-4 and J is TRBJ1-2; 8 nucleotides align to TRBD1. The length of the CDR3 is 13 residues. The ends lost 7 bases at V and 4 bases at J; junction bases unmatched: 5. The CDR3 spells CASTLTGAYGYTF. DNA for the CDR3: TGTGCCAGCACCCTGACAGGGGCCTATGGCTACACCTTC.

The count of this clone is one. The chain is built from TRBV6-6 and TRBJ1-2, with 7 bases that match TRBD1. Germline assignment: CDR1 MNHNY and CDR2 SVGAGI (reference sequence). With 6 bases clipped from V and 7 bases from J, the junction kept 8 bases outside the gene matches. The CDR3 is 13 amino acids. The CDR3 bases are TGTGCCAGCAGAAAAGACAGGGAAGCTGGCTACACCTTC. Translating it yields CASRKDREAGYTF.

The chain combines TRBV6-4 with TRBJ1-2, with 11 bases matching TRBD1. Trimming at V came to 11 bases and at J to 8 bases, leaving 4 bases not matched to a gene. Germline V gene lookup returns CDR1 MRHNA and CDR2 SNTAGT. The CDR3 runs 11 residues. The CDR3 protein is CAEDRGRGYTF. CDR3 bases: TGTGCCGAGGACAGGGGGCGAGGCTACACCTTC.

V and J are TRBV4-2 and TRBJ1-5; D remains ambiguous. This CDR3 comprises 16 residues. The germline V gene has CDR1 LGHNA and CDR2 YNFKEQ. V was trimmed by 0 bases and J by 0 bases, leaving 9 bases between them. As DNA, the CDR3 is TGTGCCAGCAGCCAAGATACACATTATAGCAATCAGCCCCAGCATTTT. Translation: CASSQDTHYSNQPQHF.

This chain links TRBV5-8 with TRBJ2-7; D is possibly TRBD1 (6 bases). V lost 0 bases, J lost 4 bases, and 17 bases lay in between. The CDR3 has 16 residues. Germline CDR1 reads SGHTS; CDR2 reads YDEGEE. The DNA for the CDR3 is TGTGCCAGCAGCTTGGCCTGGGTCCAGGGGAGTTACGAGCAGTACTTC. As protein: CASSLAWVQGSYEQYF. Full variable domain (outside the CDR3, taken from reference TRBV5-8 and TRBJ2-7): EAGVTQSPTHLIKTRGQQATLRCSPISGHTSVYWYQQALGLGLQFLLWYDEGEERNRGNFPPRFSGRQFPNYSSELNVNALELEDSALYLCASSLAWVQGSYEQYFGPGTRLTVT.

The CDR3 is CASSSTATGNTEAFF. In nucleotides, the CDR3 is TGTGCCAGCAGTTCCACAGCGACAGGGAACACTGAAGCTTTCTTT. The rearrangement uses TRBV27 and TRBJ1-1, with a weak D call TRBD1 (6 bases). CDR1 and CDR2 (germline): MNHEY, SMNVEV (reference sequence). The V end lost 4 bases, the J end lost 1 base, and 13 bases lay between the germline ends. The CDR3 spans 15 residues.

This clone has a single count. DNA for the CDR3: TGTGCCAGCAGCCTAACCACAGGGTTCCAAGAGACCCAGTACTTC. Its protein is CASSLTTGFQETQYF. This sequence joins TRBV11-3 and TRBJ2-5, with D maybe TRBD1 (6 bases). In germline, CDR1 is SGHNT, CDR2 YENEEA. V was cut by 5 bases and J by 1 base, with 14 bases left in between. This CDR3 is 15 amino acids long.

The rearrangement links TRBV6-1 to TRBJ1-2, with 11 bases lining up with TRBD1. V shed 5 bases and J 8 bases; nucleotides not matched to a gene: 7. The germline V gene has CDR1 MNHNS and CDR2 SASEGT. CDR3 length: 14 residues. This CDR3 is CASSIQGTGGGYTF. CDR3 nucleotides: TGTGCCAGCAGTATCCAAGGGACAGGGGGAGGCTACACCTTC.

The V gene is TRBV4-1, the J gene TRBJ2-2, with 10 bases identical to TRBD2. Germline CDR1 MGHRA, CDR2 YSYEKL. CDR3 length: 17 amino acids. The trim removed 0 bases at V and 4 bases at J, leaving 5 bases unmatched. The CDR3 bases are TGCGCCAGCAGCCAAGAGCCTAGCGGGGGCGTCACCGGGGAGCTGTTTTTT. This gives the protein CASSQEPSGGVTGELFF.

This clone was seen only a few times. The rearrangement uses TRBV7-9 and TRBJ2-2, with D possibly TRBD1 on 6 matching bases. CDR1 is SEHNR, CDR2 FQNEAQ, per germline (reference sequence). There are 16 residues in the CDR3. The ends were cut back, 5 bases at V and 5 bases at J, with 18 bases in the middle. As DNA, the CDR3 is TGTGCCAGCAGCCTTGGTCGCACGGGGACAACCGGGGAGCTGTTTTTT. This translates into CASSLGRTGTTGELFF.

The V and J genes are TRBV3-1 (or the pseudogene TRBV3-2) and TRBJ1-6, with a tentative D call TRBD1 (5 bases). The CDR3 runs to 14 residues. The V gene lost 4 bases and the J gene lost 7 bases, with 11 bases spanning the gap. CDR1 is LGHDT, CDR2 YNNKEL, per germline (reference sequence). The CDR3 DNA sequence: TGTGCCAGCAGCCGCGGGACCGAAAATTCACCCCTCCACTTT. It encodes CASSRGTENSPLHF.

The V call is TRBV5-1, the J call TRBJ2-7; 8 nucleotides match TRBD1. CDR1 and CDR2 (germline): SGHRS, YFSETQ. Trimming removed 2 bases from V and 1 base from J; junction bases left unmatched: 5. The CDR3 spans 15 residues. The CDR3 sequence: CASSFIWDRSYEQYF. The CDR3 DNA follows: TGCGCCAGCAGCTTTATCTGGGACAGGTCCTACGAGCAGTACTTC. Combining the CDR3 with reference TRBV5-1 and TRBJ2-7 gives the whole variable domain KAGVTQTPRYLIKTRGQQVTLSCSPISGHRSVSWYQQTPGQGLQFLFEYFSETQRNKGNFPGRFSGRQFSNSRSEMNVSTLELGDSALYLCASSFIWDRSYEQYFGPGTRLTVT.

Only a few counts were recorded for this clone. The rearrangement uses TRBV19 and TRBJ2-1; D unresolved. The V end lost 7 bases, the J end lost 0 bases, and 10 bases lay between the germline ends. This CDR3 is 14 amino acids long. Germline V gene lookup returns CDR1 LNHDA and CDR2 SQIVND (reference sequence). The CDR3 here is CASISPSSYNEQFF. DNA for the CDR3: TGTGCCAGTATTTCACCGAGCTCCTACAATGAGCAGTTCTTC.

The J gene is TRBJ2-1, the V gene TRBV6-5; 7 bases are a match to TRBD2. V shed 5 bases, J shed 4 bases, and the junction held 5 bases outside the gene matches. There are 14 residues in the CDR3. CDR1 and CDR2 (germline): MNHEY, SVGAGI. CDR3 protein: CASSLASGYNEQFF. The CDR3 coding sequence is TGTGCCAGCAGTCTCGCTAGCGGATACAATGAGCAGTTCTTC.

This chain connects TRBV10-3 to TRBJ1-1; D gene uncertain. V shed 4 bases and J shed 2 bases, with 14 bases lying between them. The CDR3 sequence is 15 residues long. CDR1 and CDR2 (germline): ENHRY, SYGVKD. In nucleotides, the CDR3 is TGTGCCATCAGTGGGCTAGCCGGGCATAACACTGAAGCTTTCTTT. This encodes CAISGLAGHNTEAFF.

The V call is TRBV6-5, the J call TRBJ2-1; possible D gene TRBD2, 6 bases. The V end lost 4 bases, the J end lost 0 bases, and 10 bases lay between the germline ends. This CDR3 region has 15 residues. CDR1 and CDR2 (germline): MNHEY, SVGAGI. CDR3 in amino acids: CASSLRESSYNEQFF. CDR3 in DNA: TGTGCCAGCAGTTTGCGGGAAAGCTCCTACAATGAGCAGTTCTTC.

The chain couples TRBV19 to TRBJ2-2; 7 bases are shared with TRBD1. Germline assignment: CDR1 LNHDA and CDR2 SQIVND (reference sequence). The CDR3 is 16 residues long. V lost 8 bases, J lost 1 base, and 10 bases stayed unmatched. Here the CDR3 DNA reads TGTGCCAGTGGGGACCTCAACAGGGGGAACACCGGGGAGCTGTTTTTT. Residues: CASGDLNRGNTGELFF.

DNA of the CDR3: TGTGCCAGCAGCTTGAGGGACACCGGTACTAACTATGGCTACACCTTC. This translates into CASSLRDTGTNYGYTF. This chain joins TRBV5-6 and TRBJ1-2, with D possibly matching TRBD1 (6 bases). Trimming left V 1 base short and J 0 bases short, with 13 bases between. CDR3 length: 16 residues. CDR1 is SGHDT and CDR2 is YYEEEE in the germline V gene.

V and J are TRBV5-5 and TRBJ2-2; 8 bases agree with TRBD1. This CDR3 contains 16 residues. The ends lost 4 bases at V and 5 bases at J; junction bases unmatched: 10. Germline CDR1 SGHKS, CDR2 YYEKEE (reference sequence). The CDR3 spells CASSVLPGQETGELFF. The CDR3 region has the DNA TGTGCCAGCAGCGTACTCCCGGGACAGGAGACCGGGGAGCTGTTTTTT.

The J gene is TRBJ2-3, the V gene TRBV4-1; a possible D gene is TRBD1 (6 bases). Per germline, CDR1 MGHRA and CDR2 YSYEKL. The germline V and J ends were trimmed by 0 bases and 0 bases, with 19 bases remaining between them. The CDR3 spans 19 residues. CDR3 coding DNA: TGCGCCAGCAGCCAAGATCTTAGTGTGACAGGCACTAGCACAGATACGCAGTATTTT. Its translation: CASSQDLSVTGTSTDTQYF.